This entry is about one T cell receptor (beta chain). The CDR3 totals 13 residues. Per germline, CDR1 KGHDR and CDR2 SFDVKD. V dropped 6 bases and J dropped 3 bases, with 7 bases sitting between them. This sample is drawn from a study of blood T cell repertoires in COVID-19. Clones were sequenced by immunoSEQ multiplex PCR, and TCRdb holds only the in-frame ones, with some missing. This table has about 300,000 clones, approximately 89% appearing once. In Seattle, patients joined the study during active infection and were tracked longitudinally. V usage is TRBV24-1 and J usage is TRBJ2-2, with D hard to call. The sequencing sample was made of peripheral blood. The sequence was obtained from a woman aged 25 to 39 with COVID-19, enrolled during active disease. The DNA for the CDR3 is TGTGCCACCAGTTTGAGTTACACCGGGGAGCTGTTTTTT. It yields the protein CATSLSYTGELFF.